This record concerns one TCR beta chain sequence. Germline CDR1 reads SGDLS; CDR2 reads YYNGEE. There are 15 residues in the CDR3. V was pared by 2 bases and J by 4 bases, with 8 bases of the junction left unmatched. Original data processing: The assay estimated nucleated cells by amplifying reference gene primers. Method: immunoSEQ multiplex PCR; TCRdb's copy keeps in-frame clones and lacks some. V and J calls and clone size are given by that table; D and trimming were obtained from the DNA. Here the sample spans roughly 100,000 clones, approximately 86% being singletons. The sample originates from a study of blood T cell repertoires in COVID-19.

The V gene is TRBV9, the J gene TRBJ2-5; 7 nucleotides agree with TRBD1. Material for sequencing was peripheral blood. The clonotype originates from a man between 45 and 60 years old with active or convalescent COVID-19. This CDR3 reads CASSVVGTAGETQYF. CDR3 nucleotide sequence: TGTGCCAGCAGCGTGGTCGGGACAGCCGGAGAGACCCAGTACTTC.